This T cell receptor beta chain derives from a study of T cells in Graves' hyperthyroidism and ophthalmopathy. Germline V gene sequence: CDR1 LNHNV, CDR2 YYDKDF (reference sequence). The CDR3 length is 13 residues. Between the trimmed V and J ends, which lost 3 bases and 4 bases, there was a span of 9 bases. Template material for amplifying TCR beta CDR3 regions consisted of RNA transcripts. With the HTBI primer set, the TCR CDR3 went through a first round of RT-PCR. TCRdb analysed the multiplex PCR reads with MiXCR anew, one entry per CDR3 protein. Of under 350,000 distinct CDR3 sequences in the sample, roughly an eighth are singletons; the top ten hold roughly 33%.

The source of this sequence is a woman aged 35 to 49 with Graves' ophthalmopathy. The sample taken for sequencing was blood. V usage is TRBV15 and J usage is TRBJ1-2; D remains ambiguous. CDR3 amino acids: CATSSDSGYGYTF. In nucleotides, the CDR3 is TGTGCCACCAGCAGCGACTCCGGCTATGGCTACACCTTC. The full variable domain, with the rest looked up from reference TRBV15 and TRBJ1-2, is DAMVIQNPRYQVTQFGKPVTLSCSQTLNHNVMYWYQQKSSQAPKLLFHYYDKDFNNEADTPDNFQSRRPNTSFCFLDIRSPGLGDTAMYLCATSSDSGYGYTFGSGTRLTVV.